This T cell receptor beta chain was identified in a study of blood T cell repertoires in COVID-19. Study in general: Samples taken during acute and convalescent COVID-19 were collected in the United States, Italy and Spain. T cells, B-cell-depleted T cells, or PBMCs supplied cDNA or gDNA.

As handled by the study authors: By means of reference gene primer amplification, nucleated cell counts were estimated. Only in-frame clones appear in the TCRdb table, and some are missing; sequencing was by immunoSEQ multiplex PCR. The DNA gave D and trimming, while V, J and clone size come from that table. This table holds 45,000 to 55,000 clones, over 70% found once. The junction had 13 bases not matched to a gene; V was cut back by 6 bases and J by 7 bases. This CDR3 spans 16 amino acids. Germline V gives CDR1 LNHDA, CDR2 SQIVND (reference sequence). The V call is TRBV19, the J call TRBJ2-7, with 12 bases aligning to TRBD1. The sequencing sample was made of peripheral blood. The source is a human donor in a cohort sampled during active COVID-19. This chain's CDR3 is CASSILGTGGQGEQYF. The CDR3 nucleotides read TGTGCCAGTAGCATTCTTGGGACAGGGGGCCAAGGAGAGCAGTACTTC.